This T cell receptor (beta chain) was documented in a study of regulatory T cells in long-lasting Graves disease. Study-level results: Persistent cases of Graves' showed reduced TCR diversity relative to newly diagnosed patients. Gene preferences differed: TRBV28, TRBJ1-2, TRBJ2-5 in persistent cases. Sharing of public clonotypes was greater in persistent patients (about 2,700) than in new patients (roughly 880).

Per the germline V gene, CDR1 is MNHEY and CDR2 is SMNVEV (reference sequence). CDR3 length equals 16 residues. The V and J ends lost 4 bases and 8 bases, in that order; junction bases with no gene match: 10. Construction of TCR beta libraries relied on iRepertoire HTBI primers and on Arm-PCR targeting CDR3 regions. TCRdb itself ran the multiplex PCR reads through MiXCR, one entry per CDR3 protein. The sample records 550,000 to 600,000 distinct CDR3 sequences, 15% to 20% being singletons. The time point denotes: newly diagnosed GD, antithyroid drugs for less than 3 months. The TCR library used RNA extracted from PBMCs. This clonotype was observed at least ten times. Its antigen is not identified. This sample also belongs to another study, concerning T cells in Graves' hyperthyroidism and ophthalmopathy. From that report: Initially, a first-round RT-PCR of the TCR CDR3 employed the HTBI primer set.

The sample consisted of peripheral blood mononuclear cells (PBMCs), taken at new diagnosis, from a patient treated with antithyroid drugs. This chain links TRBV27 with TRBJ2-1; 11 nucleotides match TRBD2. This receptor was identified in a man aged 18 to 35 with Graves disease. In DNA, the CDR3 is TGTGCCAGCAGTTCCCCTACTAGCGGGAGTTACGATGAGCAGTTCTTC. Translation: CASSSPTSGSYDEQFF.